This T cell receptor beta chain was sequenced during a study of beta chain features in type 1 diabetes. Looking at the study overall: The study found patients and healthy donors alike in age, gender and cell yields. Study-level findings and limits: For Type 1 diabetes patients, all four CD4+ subsets carried TCRB CDR3s that were moderately but significantly shorter.

Unmatched junction bases numbered 14, after V lost 1 base and J lost 7 bases. The CDR3 totals 17 residues. Germline CDR1 and CDR2: KGHSH and LQKENI. As concerns this clone: The antigen remains undetermined.

Investigators reverse transcribed all isolated RNA, so they sequenced expressed TCRB transcripts. TCRdb keeps only in-frame clones here, not all; method: immunoSEQ multiplex PCR. The sample lists 300,000 to 400,000 clones, over 7% seen once, with roughly 1% in the top ten. Sequencing was performed on central memory CD4+ T cells from blood. The sequence was obtained from a man aged 25-45 years with type 1 diabetes. This chain connects TRBV18 to TRBJ2-7, with 9 positions matching TRBD2. CDR3 in DNA: TGTGCCAGCTCACCACAAGTGTCCGGGCTAGCGGGGAGTGAGCAGTACTTC. Translated: CASSPQVSGLAGSEQYF. Full variable domain (outside the CDR3, taken from reference TRBV18 and TRBJ2-7): NAGVMQNPRHLVRRRGQEARLRCSPMKGHSHVYWYRQLPEEGLKFMVYLQKENIIDESGMPKERFSAEFPKEGPSILRIQQVVRGDSAAYFCASSPQVSGLAGSEQYFGPGTRLTVT.